This T cell receptor beta chain was observed in a study of PD-L1 blockade in urothelial cancer. Time point noted: peripheral blood 6 weeks after treatment start. Anywhere from 1 to 8 samples came from each patient, spanning pretreatment and on-treatment. V lost 0 bases, J lost 4 bases, and 3 bases stayed unmatched. This CDR3 region has 15 residues. CDR1 is SGDLS and CDR2 is YYNGEE in the germline V gene. Repertoires were generated with immunoSEQ multiplex PCR, while TCRdb's copy carries only in-frame clones and drops some. The table lists roughly 100,000 clones, around four fifths of them singletons. The sequenced sample was PBMCs, obtained around atezolizumab (anti-PD-L1) treatment. The TCR sequence derives from a man in his 70s with urothelial cancer. The chain links TRBV9 to TRBJ1-2; 10 bases line up with TRBD1. The CDR3 DNA sequence: TGTGCCAGCAGCGTAGGACAGGGGGCTGGCTATGGCTACACCTTC. Protein product: CASSVGQGAGYGYTF.